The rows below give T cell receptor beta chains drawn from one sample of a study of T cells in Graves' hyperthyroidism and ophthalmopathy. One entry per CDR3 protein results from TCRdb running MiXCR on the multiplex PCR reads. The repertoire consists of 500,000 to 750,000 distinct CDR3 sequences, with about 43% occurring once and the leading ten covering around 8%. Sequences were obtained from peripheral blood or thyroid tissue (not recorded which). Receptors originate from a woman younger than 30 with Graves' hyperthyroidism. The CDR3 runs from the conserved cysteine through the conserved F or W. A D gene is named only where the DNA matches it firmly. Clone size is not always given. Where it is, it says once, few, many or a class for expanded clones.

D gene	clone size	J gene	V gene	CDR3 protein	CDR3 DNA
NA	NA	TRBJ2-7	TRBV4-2	CASSQDGGFYEQYF	TGTGCCAGCAGCCAAGATGGGGGCTTTTACGAGCAGTACTTC
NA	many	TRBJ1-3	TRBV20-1	CSAPGEGMGGNTIYF	TGCAGTGCCCCTGGGGAGGGGATGGGAGGAAACACCATATATTTT
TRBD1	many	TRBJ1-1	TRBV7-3	CASSLGQGASEAFF	TGTGCCAGCAGCTTAGGACAGGGGGCTTCTGAAGCTTTCTTT
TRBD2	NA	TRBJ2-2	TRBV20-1	CSASGLAGEKTGELFF	TGCAGTGCTAGTGGACTAGCGGGAGAAAAAACCGGGGAGCTGTTTTTT
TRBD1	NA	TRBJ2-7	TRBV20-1	CSAWPGQGAGGPYF	TGCAGTGCTTGGCCGGGACAGGGGGCTGGCGGGCCGTACTTC
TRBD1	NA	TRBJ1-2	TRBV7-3	CASSVATGGHGYTF	TGTGCCAGCAGCGTAGCGACAGGGGGCCATGGCTACACCTTC
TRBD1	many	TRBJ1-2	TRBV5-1	CASSLRDRAEGYTF	TGCGCCAGCAGCCTCCGGGACAGGGCTGAGGGCTACACCTTC
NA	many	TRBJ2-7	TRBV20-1	CSATPEAGSSYEQYF	TGCAGTGCTACTCCAGAAGCGGGCTCCTCCTACGAGCAGTACTTC
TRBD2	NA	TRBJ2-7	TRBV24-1	CASSPRTSGRRSEQYF	TGTGCCAGCAGTCCTCGGACTAGCGGGAGGAGGAGCGAGCAGTACTTC
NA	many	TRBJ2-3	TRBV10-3	CAISESGSTDTQYF	TGTGCCATCAGTGAGAGCGGGAGCACAGATACGCAGTATTTT
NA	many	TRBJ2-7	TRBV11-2	CASSLEVGAYEQYF	TGTGCCAGCAGCTTAGAAGTAGGGGCCTACGAGCAGTACTTC
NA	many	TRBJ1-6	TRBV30	CAWRGQPFSPLHF	TGTGCCTGGAGAGGACAGCCCTTCTCACCCCTCCACTTT
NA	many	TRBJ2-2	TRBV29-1	CSVDVTGELFF	TGCAGCGTTGACGTCACCGGGGAGCTGTTTTTT
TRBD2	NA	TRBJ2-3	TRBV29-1	CSVSPLAGVGDTQYF	TGCAGCGTTTCCCCGTTAGCGGGAGTGGGAGATACGCAGTATTTT
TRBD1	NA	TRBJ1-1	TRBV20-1	CSAKDRGKVSPEAFF	TGCAGTGCTAAGGACAGGGGAAAGGTGAGCCCTGAAGCTTTCTTT